This T cell receptor (beta chain) was recorded in a study of cytomegalovirus exposure and HLA in healthy donors. Broader study findings: Fewer N-insertions than the approximately 700-donor mean were reportedly shown by an Asian-associated ancestry cluster in a later analysis. The majority of CMV-associated TCR beta chains were reported as apparently HLA-restricted in a later analysis. Presence/absence analysis assumed near-uniform sequencing depth across donors.

On this clone: Antigen unknown.

It was with 60 Vbeta and 13 Jbeta primers that the PCR ran. Data came from immunoSEQ multiplex PCR; TCRdb stores just in-frame clones and leaves some out. The sample includes fewer than 110,000 clones, 60% to 70% of them seen just once. Sample: PBMCs. This clonotype originated in a woman aged 45-59 years in good health and CMV-seronegative.

CDR3: CASSVDGGYRNEQFF. DNA for the CDR3: TGTGCCAGCAGCGTAGACGGGGGGTATAGGAATGAGCAGTTCTTC. V and J are TRBV9 and TRBJ2-1, with 7 bases matching TRBD2. The CDR3 consists of 15 residues. Germline lookup yields CDR1 SGDLS and CDR2 YYNGEE. Trimming removed 0 bases from V and 7 bases from J; junction bases left unmatched: 7.